This T cell receptor (beta chain) was identified in a study of technical replicates of blood from several donors (dated by TCRdb to about 2017). As for this clone: Its antigen target is currently unknown. Base qualities are not at hand, and no much larger clone is one base apart.

CDR3 length: 14 amino acids, cysteine to phenylalanine. Only CDR3 DNA remains: 42 bases, in frame from the first base. Via the germline V gene, CDR1 is KGHSH and CDR2 LQKENI. Trimming removed 3 bases from V and 10 bases from J; the gene matches leave 11 bases unexplained. To prepare the library, the immunoSEQ multiplex PCR assay was applied. This is the immuneACCESS table as TCRdb keeps it, with only in-frame sequences that have V and J called. A part of the clones is gone; compared with another copy, unresolved V genes explain less than half, and the rest is unexplained. The table for this sample lists under 100,000 clones; roughly 95% of them were counted only once. The ten largest clones capture around 0.3% of the sample.

This clonotype was sampled from a human donor in good health. Sequences were obtained from T cells isolated from PBMCs. The chain is encoded by TRBV18 joined to TRBJ1-1; a stretch of 7 junction bases matches TRBD1. The sequence in DNA is TGTGCCAGCTCACCCGGGACAGACTACGGAGGAGCTTTCTTT. It is translated as CASSPGTDYGGAFF.